The next 22 T cell receptor beta chains were all read from a single sample in a study of blood T cell repertoires in COVID-19. The repertoire was sequenced with immunoSEQ multiplex PCR; TCRdb's copy has only in-frame clones and lacks some. The sample records about 410,000 clones, about 89% being singletons. The sequenced material came from peripheral blood. The receptors here all came from a woman aged 35 to 49 with COVID-19, enrolled during active disease.

The chain is built from TRBV2 and TRBJ1-5; no clear D gene. V was cut by 4 bases and J by 12 bases, with 7 bases left in between. This CDR3 contains 10 residues. Per the germline V gene, CDR1 is SNHLY and CDR2 is FYNNEI. The CDR3 DNA reads as TGTGCCAGCAGTGTTCTCGGCCAGCATTTT. Protein sequence: CASSVLGQHF.

This chain links TRBV9 with TRBJ2-7; a possible D gene is TRBD1 (6 bases). With 0 bases removed from V and 4 bases from J, the gap between germline ends came to 11 bases. The CDR3 length is 14 residues. Germline values: CDR1 SGDLS, CDR2 YYNGEE. The CDR3 here is CASSVGTEGYEQYF. As DNA, the CDR3 is TGTGCCAGCAGCGTAGGGACAGAGGGTTACGAGCAGTACTTC. Supplemented by reference TRBV9 and TRBJ2-7, the full variable domain reads DSGVTQTPKHLITATGQRVTLRCSPRSGDLSVYWYQQSLDQGLQFLIQYYNGEERAKGNILERFSAQQFPDLHSELNLSSLELGDSALYFCASSVGTEGYEQYFGPGTRLTVT.

The chain combines TRBV24-1 with TRBJ2-1; 8 bases align to TRBD1. The CDR3 spans 15 residues. Germline V gene sequence: CDR1 KGHDR, CDR2 SFDVKD. Unmatched junction bases numbered 7, after V lost 5 bases and J lost 5 bases. As DNA, the CDR3 is TGTGCCACCAGTGCCCCGGACAGGGTCGACAATGAGCAGTTCTTC. Residues: CATSAPDRVDNEQFF.

V gene TRBV4-2 combines with J gene TRBJ2-1, with 9 bases aligning to TRBD1. This CDR3 comprises 16 residues. Unmatched junction bases numbered 5, after V lost 0 bases and J lost 5 bases. Germline V lookup: CDR1 LGHNA, CDR2 YNFKEQ. The CDR3 loop reads CASSQETGGPHNEQFF. The CDR3 DNA is TGTGCCAGCAGCCAAGAGACAGGGGGGCCTCACAATGAGCAGTTCTTC.

The CDR3: CASSPTGGASEKLFF. As DNA, the CDR3 is TGTGCCAGCTCACCCACAGGAGGGGCTAGTGAAAAACTGTTTTTT. The chain carries TRBV18 and TRBJ1-4; D perhaps matches TRBD1 (5 bases). The CDR3 sequence is 15 residues long. Trimming cost V 3 bases and J 7 bases, with 15 bases left between them. CDR1 KGHSH and CDR2 LQKENI come from the germline V gene.

The chain couples TRBV19 to TRBJ1-2; no definite D call. V was shortened by 2 bases and J by 6 bases, with 13 bases between the two germline ends. Per the germline V gene, CDR1 is LNHDA and CDR2 is SQIVND (reference sequence). The CDR3 runs to 14 residues. CDR3 coding DNA: TGTGCCAGTAGTATAAGGTGGGAGGAGGATGGCTACACCTTC. It translates to CASSIRWEEDGYTF.

This clone was found a few times. The V and J genes are TRBV15 and TRBJ2-2; 10 positions match TRBD2. Germline V lookup: CDR1 LNHNV, CDR2 YYDKDF (reference sequence). V was clipped by 0 bases and J by 2 bases; unmatched bases: 9. The CDR3 extends over 19 amino acids. The CDR3 nucleotides are TGTGCCACCAGCAGAGATCACCCCGGACTAGCGGCTAACACCGGGGAGCTGTTTTTT. Residues: CATSRDHPGLAANTGELFF.

The V call is TRBV2, the J call TRBJ1-2, with 7 bases aligning to TRBD1. Germline V gene lookup returns CDR1 SNHLY and CDR2 FYNNEI. V trimming: 6 bases; J trimming: 8 bases; junction bases outside the gene matches: 15. The CDR3 consists of 15 residues. The CDR3 coding sequence is TGTGCCAGCAGGGGGGACAGTAACTATGTCGAGGGCTACACCTTC. Translation: CASRGDSNYVEGYTF.

The chain uses TRBV6-5 and TRBJ1-1; 9 positions agree with TRBD1. The germline V gene has CDR1 MNHEY and CDR2 SVGAGI. With 0 bases clipped from V and 3 bases from J, the junction kept 5 bases outside the gene matches. CDR3 length equals 16 residues. CDR3 sequence: CASSYSYRQGDTEAFF. CDR3 nucleotide sequence: TGTGCCAGCAGTTACTCGTACAGACAGGGGGACACTGAAGCTTTCTTT.

The J gene is TRBJ2-2, the V gene TRBV6-5, with 8 bases lining up with TRBD2. The CDR3 runs 14 residues. V gave up 7 bases and J gave up 4 bases; unmatched junction bases: 5. Germline V lookup: CDR1 MNHEY, CDR2 SVGAGI. The CDR3: CASKVREGTGELFF. Here the CDR3 DNA reads TGTGCCAGCAAAGTTCGGGAGGGCACCGGGGAGCTGTTTTTT.

The V call is TRBV7-8, the J call TRBJ1-5, with D perhaps matching TRBD1 (6 bases). The germline V gene has CDR1 SGHVS and CDR2 FQNEAQ. The ends were cut back, 5 bases at V and 2 bases at J, with 16 bases in the middle. The CDR3 runs to 16 residues. The CDR3 coding sequence is TGTGCCAGCAGCCCTTGGACAGAATTGGGCAATCAGCCCCAGCATTTT. Amino acids: CASSPWTELGNQPQHF.

The chain combines TRBV5-6 with TRBJ2-1; 10 nucleotides agree with TRBD2. V shed 3 bases, J shed 6 bases, and the junction held 6 bases outside the gene matches. From germline, CDR1 is SGHDT and CDR2 YYEEEE. The CDR3 contains 15 residues. In DNA, the CDR3 is TGTGCCAGCAGCTGGGGGACTAGCGCAAGCAATGAGCAGTTCTTC. Its translation is CASSWGTSASNEQFF.

The rearrangement links TRBV9 to TRBJ2-2, with a weak D call TRBD2 (5 bases). The CDR3 is made up of 15 amino acids. In germline, CDR1 is SGDLS, CDR2 YYNGEE. V dropped 0 bases and J dropped 4 bases, with 10 bases sitting between them. This CDR3 reads CASSVGPGSTGELFF. As DNA, the CDR3 is TGTGCCAGCAGCGTAGGCCCGGGGTCCACCGGGGAGCTGTTTTTT.

The rearrangement links TRBV18 to TRBJ1-2; no firm D call. The CDR3 spans 13 residues. V was trimmed by 3 bases and J by 7 bases, leaving 12 bases between them. CDR1 and CDR2 from the germline V gene are KGHSH and LQKENI. The DNA for the CDR3 is TGTGCCAGCTCACCCGAGACATCATCTGGCTACACCTTC. Translating gives CASSPETSSGYTF.

The rearrangement uses TRBV5-4 and TRBJ1-2; D uncertain. Per germline, CDR1 SGHNT and CDR2 YYREEE (reference sequence). V was trimmed by 1 base and J by 8 bases, leaving 9 bases between them. There are 12 residues in the CDR3. This CDR3 reads CASSLQAGGYTF. In nucleotides, the CDR3 is TGTGCCAGCAGCTTGCAGGCTGGCGGCTACACCTTC.

This clone showed up just once. This sequence joins TRBV5-1 and TRBJ2-1, with 7 nucleotides matching TRBD2. Germline CDR1 is SGHRS and CDR2 is YFSETQ. The CDR3 consists of 15 residues. The V and J ends lost 3 bases and 2 bases, in that order; junction bases with no gene match: 5. CDR3 DNA: TGCGCCAGCAGCTCCCGGGGGGAGGCCTACAATGAGCAGTTCTTC. Translated, it gives CASSSRGEAYNEQFF.

The chain joins TRBV11-3 to TRBJ2-1; D is uncertain. CDR3 length: 13 amino acids. V lost 1 base and J lost 10, with 11 bases in between. In germline, CDR1 is SGHNT, CDR2 YENEEA. CDR3 loop: CASSLGPAGEQFF. As DNA, the CDR3 is TGTGCCAGCAGCTTAGGCCCCGCCGGGGAGCAGTTCTTC.

The V call is TRBV30, the J call TRBJ2-1; 8 bases align to TRBD2. The germline V gene has CDR1 GTSNPN and CDR2 SVGIG (reference sequence). J was trimmed by 7 bases and V by 5 bases; bases with no gene match: 13. This CDR3 contains 15 residues. The CDR3 is CAWLITGGPRNEQFF. The CDR3 bases are TGTGCCTGGTTGATAACGGGGGGGCCTAGGAATGAGCAGTTCTTC.

This sequence joins TRBV5-1 and TRBJ2-3, with 10 positions matching TRBD1. From germline, CDR1 is SGHRS and CDR2 YFSETQ. With 1 base clipped from V and 4 bases from J, the junction kept 3 bases outside the gene matches. The CDR3 covers 15 residues. CDR3 nucleotides: TGCGCCAGCAGCTTGCAGACAGGGGGCCCAGATACGCAGTATTTT. Translated: CASSLQTGGPDTQYF.

The rearrangement links TRBV7-9 to TRBJ1-1; TRBD1 matches at 11 bases. The germline V gene encodes CDR1 SEHNR and CDR2 FQNEAQ (reference sequence). This CDR3 spans 15 amino acids. J was trimmed by 5 bases and V by 5 bases; bases with no gene match: 7. The CDR3 DNA reads TGTGCCAGCAGCCCGACTGGGACAGGGGGAACTGAAGCTTTCTTT. It specifies CASSPTGTGGTEAFF.

V usage is TRBV7-2 and J usage is TRBJ1-2, with a possible D match to TRBD1 (5 bases). The V end lost 3 bases, the J end lost 4 bases, and 12 bases lay between the germline ends. The length of the CDR3 is 14 residues. Germline CDR1 is SGHTA and CDR2 is FQGNSA. CDR3 loop: CASSFHRSGYGYTF. CDR3 DNA sequence: TGTGCCAGCAGCTTTCACAGGTCGGGCTATGGCTACACCTTC.

The chain is built from TRBV27 and TRBJ2-1; 7 bases are a match to TRBD2. CDR1 and CDR2 from the germline V gene are MNHEY and SMNVEV (reference sequence). V dropped 5 bases and J dropped 0; count of bases not matched to a gene: 4. This CDR3 is 15 amino acids long. CDR3 in amino acids: CASSLAVSSYNEQFF. The CDR3 nucleotides read TGTGCCAGCAGTCTAGCGGTGAGCTCCTACAATGAGCAGTTCTTC.